These 21 T cell receptor beta chains were all obtained from the same sample, sequenced in a study of identical twins. A single record per CDR3 protein comes from TCRdb applying MiXCR to the 5' RACE reads. The sample yields about 690,000 distinct CDR3 sequences, 5.5% to 7.5% seen once. The sequencing input was naive T cells sorted from blood. The receptors were gathered from a man aged 18 to 29 in good health.

The V gene is TRBV20-1, the J gene TRBJ2-1; D gene unclear. This CDR3 contains 13 residues. Looked up from germline, CDR1 is DFQATT and CDR2 is SNEGSKA (reference sequence). V was clipped by 2 bases and J by 6 bases, with 11 bases between them. Written as DNA, the CDR3 is TGCAGTGCTAGATACATCGTCTCCAATGAGCAGTTCTTC. Its protein is CSARYIVSNEQFF.

This clonotype was picked up many times. The genes are TRBV20-1 and TRBJ2-7; D is unclear. Germline lookup yields CDR1 DFQATT and CDR2 SNEGSKA (reference sequence). V shed 3 bases and J shed 6 bases, with 18 bases lying between them. CDR3 size: 14 residues. The DNA of the CDR3 is TGCAGTGCTAGGATAGATGGAGAGATAGGCGAGCAGTACTTC. The encoded protein is CSARIDGEIGEQYF.

At least ten counts were recorded for this clonotype. This sequence joins TRBV4-1 and TRBJ2-1; D call uncertain. From germline, CDR1 is MGHRA and CDR2 YSYEKL. CDR3 length: 14 residues. Trimming took off 0 bases at V and 5 bases at J, with 8 bases between the two ends. CDR3 loop: CASSQDFQNNEQFF. The DNA for the CDR3 is TGCGCCAGCAGCCAAGACTTCCAAAACAATGAGCAGTTCTTC.

This clonotype was seen at least ten times. The rearrangement joins TRBV20-1 to TRBJ2-7, with 8 nucleotides matching TRBD2. The CDR3 extends over 11 amino acids. Losses at the gene ends were 6 bases for V and 6 bases for J; bases not matched to a gene: 4. CDR1 is DFQATT and CDR2 is SNEGSKA in the germline V gene (reference sequence). The CDR3 DNA follows: TGCAGTGCCGGGAGCGGGGGCGAGCAGTACGTC. Translated: CSAGSGGEQYV.

This clonotype was seen more than once but under ten times. The chain carries TRBV7-8 and TRBJ2-7; weak D call: TRBD1 (6 bases). V was shortened by 5 bases and J by 3 bases, with 20 bases between the two germline ends. The CDR3 spans 16 residues. Germline CDR1 is SGHVS and CDR2 is FQNEAQ. CDR3 in DNA: TGTGCCAGCAGCCAACCCAAAACAGGGTCGAGCTACGAGCAGTACTTC. Its translation: CASSQPKTGSSYEQYF. The full variable domain, in which reference TRBV7-8 and TRBJ2-7 provide the parts outside the CDR3, is GAGVSQSPRYKVAKRGQDVALRCDPISGHVSLFWYQQALGQGPEFLTYFQNEAQLDKSGLPSDRFFAERPEGSVSTLKIQRTQQEDSAVYLCASSQPKTGSSYEQYFGPGTRLTVT.

The chain has TRBV3-1 and TRBJ2-2, with TRBD2 matching over 7 bases. Per the germline V gene, CDR1 is LGHDT and CDR2 is YNNKEL (reference sequence). Germline trimming cut 3 bases from V and 8 bases from J; bases unmatched to any gene: 9. This CDR3 region has 15 residues. The CDR3 DNA sequence: TGTGCCAGCAGCCAGGCGGGAGCCGCCAAAGGGGAGCTGTTTTTT. Its protein product is CASSQAGAAKGELFF.

V is TRBV12-3 or TRBV12-4 and J is TRBJ2-2; TRBD1 aligns across 8 bases. The trim removed 2 bases at V and 5 bases at J, leaving 4 bases unmatched. This CDR3 contains 15 residues. The CDR3 bases are TGTGCCAGCAGTTTAAGGACAGGGATTACCGGGGAGCTGTTTTTT. This codes for CASSLRTGITGELFF.

This clonotype has a count of ten or more. V gene TRBV20-1 combines with J gene TRBJ1-5, with no clear D. The CDR3 spans 13 residues. Between the trimmed V and J ends, which lost 6 bases and 8 bases, there was a span of 17 bases. The germline CDR1 and CDR2 sequences are DFQATT and SNEGSKA (reference sequence). CDR3 bases: TGCAGTGCCAATGGCCGGGGAATAGAGCCCCAGCATTTT. This codes for CSANGRGIEPQHF.

This clonotype was seen a single time. This could be a read error, since a much larger clone is one nucleotide away. V is TRBV27 and J is TRBJ2-1; TRBD2 matches at 8 bases. Germline V gene sequence: CDR1 MNHEY, CDR2 SMNVEV (reference sequence). This CDR3 spans 13 amino acids. With 6 bases clipped from V and 13 bases from J, the junction kept 11 bases outside the gene matches. The CDR3 region is CASSLTSGADQFF. The CDR3 DNA sequence: TGTGCCAGCAGCCTTACTAGCGGTGCTGACCAGTTCTTC.

This chain uses TRBV7-2 with TRBJ2-1; 13 bases align to TRBD2. The CDR3 has 17 amino acids. Per the germline V gene, CDR1 is SGHTA and CDR2 is FQGNSA. With V trimmed by 5 bases and J by 3 bases, 7 bases remained unmatched. In nucleotides, the CDR3 is TGTGCCAGCAGCCGTATGGGACTAGCGGGACACTACAATGAGCAGTTCTTC. Encoded protein: CASSRMGLAGHYNEQFF.

This chain uses TRBV3-1 with TRBJ2-2; TRBD2 might be the D (5 bases). This CDR3 is 16 amino acids long. Per the germline V gene, CDR1 is LGHDT and CDR2 is YNNKEL (reference sequence). Trimming removed 5 bases at V and 3 bases at J, with 16 bases between. The CDR3 spells CASSGVRGWDTGELFF. CDR3 nucleotides: TGTGCCAGCAGCGGGGTTAGAGGGTGGGACACCGGGGAGCTGTTTTTT.

Many counts were recorded for this clonotype. J is TRBJ1-3 and V is TRBV10-3, with TRBD1 matching over 9 bases. J gave up 5 bases and V 7 bases, and 6 bases lay outside the gene matches. Germline CDR1 and CDR2: ENHRY and SYGVKD. This CDR3 is built from 14 residues. DNA for the CDR3: TGTGCCATCAATCCGGGACAGGGACGAAACACCATATATTTT. Encoded protein: CAINPGQGRNTIYF.

This chain connects TRBV6-2 or TRBV6-3 to TRBJ2-1, with D perhaps TRBD2 (6 bases). The CDR3 covers 16 residues. The ends were cut back, 3 bases at V and 4 bases at J, with 16 bases in the middle. Germline V gene data show CDR1 as MNHEY and CDR2 as SVGEGT. CDR3 region: CASSYEGGTIYNEQFF. CDR3 in DNA: TGTGCCAGCAGTTATGAGGGAGGCACAATATACAATGAGCAGTTCTTC.

This clonotype was detected many times. The chain recombines TRBV5-1 with TRBJ2-2; D is unclear. V lost 4 bases and J 3 bases, leaving 19 bases between the germline ends. The V gene's germline CDR1 is SGHRS and CDR2 YFSETQ. This CDR3 contains 17 residues. CDR3 in amino acids: CASSLTETDPHTGELFF. CDR3 sequence (DNA): TGCGCCAGCAGCCTCACTGAAACGGACCCCCACACCGGGGAGCTGTTTTTT.

At least ten counts were recorded for this clonotype. This sequence joins TRBV20-1 and TRBJ2-1; D is unresolved. Germline V gene data show CDR1 as DFQATT and CDR2 as SNEGSKA (reference sequence). Between the trimmed V and J ends, which lost 3 bases and 0 bases, there was a span of 6 bases. This CDR3 spans 13 amino acids. The CDR3 is CSARPVSYNEQFF. The CDR3 DNA follows: TGCAGTGCTAGGCCAGTCTCCTACAATGAGCAGTTCTTC.

This clonotype was seen many times. This sequence joins TRBV20-1 and TRBJ1-5; no definite D call. V was pared by 5 bases and J by 4 bases, with 9 bases between. CDR3 size: 12 residues. CDR1 and CDR2 from the germline V gene are DFQATT and SNEGSKA (reference sequence). The CDR3 DNA reads TGCAGTGCTCAAGAGTTGAATCAGCCCCAGCATTTT. Translating gives CSAQELNQPQHF.

This clonotype has at least ten counts. The gene calls are TRBV29-1 and TRBJ2-1; TRBD2 might be the D (5 bases). Trimming left V 4 bases short and J 0 bases short, with 13 bases between. Germline V CDR1 and CDR2: SQVTM, ANQGSEA. The CDR3 is 15 amino acids. CDR3 protein: CSVVLGASSYNEQFF. The CDR3 DNA follows: TGCAGCGTTGTTCTGGGAGCAAGCTCCTACAATGAGCAGTTCTTC.

This clonotype was observed a handful of times. The chain employs TRBV6-5 and TRBJ1-1; D call uncertain. The CDR3 covers 12 residues. Germline V gives CDR1 MNHEY, CDR2 SVGAGI. V was trimmed by 10 bases and J by 1 base, leaving 10 bases between them. The CDR3 nucleotides are TGTGCCACCAGGACGGGGAACACTGAAGCTTTCTTT. Translating it yields CATRTGNTEAFF.

This clonotype was found many times. The chain carries TRBV9 and TRBJ2-5; possibly TRBD1 for D (5 bases). CDR1 SGDLS and CDR2 YYNGEE come from the germline V gene. The CDR3 contains 14 residues. Trimming pared 0 bases from V and 1 base from J, leaving 7 bases between. CDR3 protein: CASSVVQGQETQYF. As DNA, the CDR3 is TGTGCCAGCAGCGTAGTCCAGGGCCAAGAGACCCAGTACTTC.

At least ten counts were recorded for this clonotype. This chain uses TRBV4-3 with TRBJ2-1; D gene unclear. Per germline, CDR1 LGHNA and CDR2 YSLEER. Trimming stripped 5 bases from V and 7 bases from J, with 9 bases between. This CDR3 is built from 12 residues. CDR3 nucleotide sequence: TGCGCCAGCAGCTCTAGTGTTAATGAGCAGTTCTTC. Amino acids: CASSSSVNEQFF.

This clonotype has ten or more counts. The gene calls are TRBV5-5 and TRBJ1-6, with no clear D. Germline CDR1 SGHKS, CDR2 YYEKEE (reference sequence). Deletions cut 0 bases from V and 5 bases from J, with 9 bases between. CDR3 length equals 15 residues. The CDR3 reads CASSLAIPDNSPLHF. The CDR3 DNA sequence: TGTGCCAGCAGCTTGGCCATTCCGGATAATTCACCCCTCCACTTT. Together with reference TRBV5-5 and TRBJ1-6, the CDR3 gives the full variable domain: DAGVTQSPTHLIKTRGQQVTLRCSPISGHKSVSWYQQVLGQGPQFIFQYYEKEERGRGNFPDRFSARQFPNYSSELNVNALLLGDSALYLCASSLAIPDNSPLHFGNGTRLTVT.